The source of this TCR beta chain is a study of shared clonotypes between healthy human individuals. Background on the study: Donors had three CD4 naive, three CD4 memory, two CD8 naive and one CD8 memory plate apiece.

The CDR3 runs to 13 residues. V gave up 4 bases and J gave up 6 bases, with 12 bases separating them. Germline V gene data show CDR1 as SNHLY and CDR2 as FYNNEI. Sequencing used immunoSEQ multiplex PCR; TCRdb keeps in-frame clones, though not all of them. The table records 2 million to 2.5 million clones, nearly 97% of them present only once. The specimen sequenced was naive CD4+ T cells sorted from blood. Regarding subset: CD45RA+ positively selected. This clonotype was sampled from a man younger than 35 in good health. The chain links TRBV2 to TRBJ1-2; no firm D call. CDR3 in DNA: TGTGCCAGCAGTGGGGTAGAAGGAAATGGCTACACCTTC. Translated: CASSGVEGNGYTF.